The source of this T cell receptor beta chain is a study of blood T cell repertoires in COVID-19. Original methodology: Researchers report that nucleated cell counts were estimated from reference gene primer amplification. Libraries were prepared by immunoSEQ multiplex PCR; TCRdb keeps only in-frame clonotypes and omits some of them. The V and J calls and clone size come from that table; D and trimming were worked out from the DNA. The sample includes about 77,000 clones, approximately 89% of them seen just once. The germline gives CDR1 MNHEY, CDR2 SVGAGI. CDR3 length: 15 amino acids. The V segment lost 0 bases and the J segment 6 bases; nucleotides outside the gene matches: 4.

The chain combines TRBV6-5 with TRBJ1-3; 8 nucleotides agree with TRBD1. This TCR came from a woman of 80 years or more with acute or convalescent COVID-19. The sequencing sample was made of peripheral blood. The CDR3: CASSYSPGGENTIYF. In nucleotides, the CDR3 is TGTGCCAGCAGTTACTCTCCAGGGGGCGAAAACACCATATATTTT.